What follows is one T cell receptor beta chain and its context. V lost 5 bases and J 11 bases, leaving 25 bases between the germline ends. From germline, CDR1 is SGHTA and CDR2 FQGNSA. The CDR3 contains 16 residues. Sequenced by immunoSEQ multiplex PCR; TCRdb stores in-frame clones only, minus some. Seen here are 85,000 to 100,000 clones, 90% to 95% observed once, and the top ten hold 8%. This entry belongs to a study of control samples from healthy donors and cancer patients. The TCR originated in a man younger than 30 in good health. This chain uses TRBV7-2 with TRBJ1-5, with unresolved D. The sequencing input was blood. The CDR3 DNA reads as TGTGCCAGCAGCCATTACCCCGGTCCCGGCCCTTTCGCCCAGCATTTT. Protein: CASSHYPGPGPFAQHF.